This TCR beta chain was documented in a study of glioma-infiltrating T cells. Notes on the study in general: CDR3 overlap between tissue and blood was very small. Non-neoplastic patients had below-expected tissue-blood divergence, while all gliomas exceeded expectation.

Using RNA template, CDR3s of TCR alpha and beta were amplified with iRepertoire arm-PCR. In TCRdb, the multiplex PCR reads were re-called with MiXCR into one record per CDR3 protein. The data show about 110,000 distinct CDR3 sequences, less than 30% seen once. This clonotype was counted once. Its antigen remains unknown. Germline CDR1 reads DFQATT; CDR2 reads SNEGSKA (reference sequence). The CDR3 has 14 residues. The germline V and J ends were trimmed by 1 base and 9 bases, with 16 bases remaining between them. This TCR came from a human donor with low-grade glioma or glioblastoma, undergoing nonglioma brain surgery, or in good health (not recorded which). The sequencing sample was made of glioma tissue, nonneoplastic brain tissue, or PBMCs (not recorded which). The gene calls are TRBV20-1 and TRBJ2-1; D may be TRBD1 (6 bases). The CDR3 DNA reads as TGCAGTGCTAGAGGAGTGGGGACATGGAGTGAGCAGTTCTTC. It encodes CSARGVGTWSEQFF.